There are a few counts of the clone carrying this T cell receptor beta chain. CDR1 is LNHDA and CDR2 is SQIVND in the germline V gene (reference sequence). CDR3 length equals 15 residues. Trimming cost V 5 bases and J 4 bases; bases outside gene matches: 10. This entry belongs to a study of blood T cell repertoires in COVID-19. Sequencing used immunoSEQ multiplex PCR; TCRdb keeps in-frame clones, though not all of them. The table records tens of thousands of clones, roughly 76% of them present only once. The source is a woman aged 55-69 years with acute or convalescent COVID-19. The material sequenced was peripheral blood. V usage is TRBV19 and J usage is TRBJ1-2, with 7 bases that match TRBD1. This CDR3 is CASSDPKGAVYGYTF. The CDR3, as DNA: TGTGCCAGTAGTGACCCTAAGGGGGCCGTCTATGGCTACACCTTC. The whole variable domain, filled in from reference TRBV19 and TRBJ1-2, reads DGGITQSPKYLFRKEGQNVTLSCEQNLNHDAMYWYRQDPGQGLRLIYYSQIVNDFQKGDIAEGYSVSREKKESFPLTVTSAQKNPTAFYLCASSDPKGAVYGYTFGSGTRLTVV.